Each of the 11 T cell receptor beta chains below was sequenced from the same sample in a study of blood T cell repertoires in COVID-19. Here immunoSEQ multiplex PCR was the method, and the copy in TCRdb shows in-frame clones only, minus some. The sample shows some 220,000 clones, over 70% of them seen only once. The sequencing input was peripheral blood. The receptors originated from a woman aged 70-85 years with acute or convalescent COVID-19.

The V gene is TRBV13, the J gene TRBJ1-4; no clear D gene. V gave up 2 bases and J gave up 0 bases, with 16 bases separating them. The CDR3 has 18 residues. Germline CDR1 is PRHDT and CDR2 is FYEKMQ (reference sequence). The CDR3 bases are TGTGCCAGCAGCTTACAGGCCGGGGTCAAGACAACTAATGAAAAACTGTTTTTT. Amino acids: CASSLQAGVKTTNEKLFF.

The chain uses TRBV7-2 and TRBJ2-7, with D maybe TRBD1 (6 bases). With 3 bases removed from V and 3 bases from J, the gap between germline ends came to 18 bases. The CDR3 has 16 residues. Germline V lookup: CDR1 SGHTA, CDR2 FQGNSA. The CDR3 DNA follows: TGTGCCAGCAGCTTGATACAGGGAGTCGGCGGCTACGAGCAGTACTTC. This translates into CASSLIQGVGGYEQYF.

The chain couples TRBV5-1 to TRBJ2-3, with a weak D call TRBD2 (5 bases). Germline CDR1 reads SGHRS; CDR2 reads YFSETQ. V lost 2 bases and J lost 1, with 17 bases in between. The CDR3 contains 17 residues. The CDR3 DNA follows: TGCGCCAGCAGCTTAGAGCCCCCCGGAGGTGGCACAGATACGCAGTATTTT. This sequence encodes CASSLEPPGGGTDTQYF.

This clone was seen a few times. V and J are TRBV27 and TRBJ2-7; 7 nucleotides match TRBD2. J was trimmed by 6 bases and V by 6 bases; bases with no gene match: 5. CDR1 is MNHEY and CDR2 is SMNVEV in the germline V gene (reference sequence). The CDR3 consists of 12 residues. The CDR3 DNA reads TGTGCCAGCAGCCGGCCGGGGGGCGAGCAGTACTTC. Translation gives CASSRPGGEQYF.

The gene calls are TRBV23-1 and TRBJ1-6; D gene ambiguous. TRBV23-1 is sorted into the ORF group, with uncertain function. The CDR3 has 14 amino acids. V was trimmed by 9 bases and J by 8 bases, leaving 17 bases between them. CDR3 bases: TGCGCCAGTGTAGAGGTTCCTTCTTATTCACCCCTCCACTTT. This translates into CASVEVPSYSPLHF.

The chain has TRBV12-3 or TRBV12-4 and TRBJ2-5; 10 bases match TRBD2. V gave up 7 bases and J gave up 3 bases; unmatched junction bases: 2. The CDR3 sequence is 13 residues long. The CDR3 loop is CASTAGGEETQYF. CDR3 bases: TGTGCCAGCACAGCGGGGGGGGAAGAGACCCAGTACTTC.

The chain couples TRBV10-3 to TRBJ1-5, with D unresolved. V lost 0 bases, J lost 4 bases, and 13 bases lay in between. The CDR3 totals 16 residues. Germline values: CDR1 ENHRY, CDR2 SYGVKD. In nucleotides, the CDR3 is TGTGCCATCAGTGAGTCGAGAGGTGGGGAGAATCAGCCCCAGCATTTT. Translation: CAISESRGGENQPQHF.

This clone was observed once. This chain connects TRBV6-5 to TRBJ2-7; weak D call: TRBD2 (6 bases). The germline gives CDR1 MNHEY, CDR2 SVGAGI. Deletions cut 6 bases from V and 2 bases from J, with 14 bases between. This CDR3 is 14 amino acids long. CDR3 amino acids: CASSRDFRAYEQYV. CDR3 bases: TGTGCCAGCAGCAGGGACTTTCGGGCCTACGAGCAGTACGTC.

This sequence joins TRBV19 and TRBJ2-5; no clear D gene. The CDR3 totals 15 residues. Germline CDR1 reads LNHDA; CDR2 reads SQIVND (reference sequence). V lost 0 bases, J lost 2 bases, and 10 bases lay in between. CDR3 loop: CASSIDLGRQETQYF. CDR3 nucleotide sequence: TGTGCCAGTAGTATAGATCTGGGCAGACAAGAGACCCAGTACTTC.

The chain couples TRBV4-1 to TRBJ1-2; the D is unclear. This CDR3 spans 13 amino acids. V dropped 0 bases and J dropped 4 bases, with 6 bases sitting between them. Germline values: CDR1 MGHRA, CDR2 YSYEKL. For the CDR3, the DNA is TGCGCCAGCAGCCAAGATCCATTCTATGGCTACACCTTC. Translation gives CASSQDPFYGYTF.

The chain combines TRBV7-9 with TRBJ1-2, with TRBD1 matching over 9 bases. Germline lookup yields CDR1 SEHNR and CDR2 FQNEAQ (reference sequence). There are 17 residues in the CDR3. The V and J ends lost 0 bases and 4 bases, in that order; junction bases with no gene match: 9. CDR3 amino acids: CASSLATGGQYGYGYTF. CDR3 nucleotides: TGTGCCAGCAGCTTAGCGACAGGGGGGCAGTATGGCTATGGCTACACCTTC.